The clone carrying this T cell receptor (beta chain) was found once. What it binds is not known. This sample is part of a study of OX40 agonist ivuxolimab in advanced cancers. Study as a whole: At 0.01 to 10 mg/kg, ivuxolimab was administered intravenously to patients every 2 weeks. Patients were under 90% male with ages roughly 23 to 85, mean approximately 55.

Patients were ineligible given autoimmune disease history or systemic immunosuppression. Study conclusions and caveats: CD8+ T cells averaged more expanded clones than CD4+.

This table comes from immunoSEQ multiplex PCR, and its TCRdb copy is limited to in-frame clones, with some not included. This repertoire shows about 50,000 clones, about 92% found once; its top ten account for 5% to 6.5%. Germline V gives CDR1 MNHNY, CDR2 SVGAGI (reference sequence). The CDR3 covers 11 residues. Unmatched junction bases numbered 3, after V lost 6 bases and J lost 8 bases. The chain links TRBV6-6 to TRBJ1-2, with 7 bases lining up with TRBD1. The sequencing here drew on CD4+ or CD8+ T cells sorted from blood, taken in a trial of the OX40 agonist ivuxolimab. This clonotype originated in an adult with an advanced solid tumor such as melanoma, head and neck, liver or kidney cancer. This CDR3 is CASSTGAGYTF. In DNA form, the CDR3 reads TGTGCCAGCAGCACAGGGGCCGGCTACACCTTC.